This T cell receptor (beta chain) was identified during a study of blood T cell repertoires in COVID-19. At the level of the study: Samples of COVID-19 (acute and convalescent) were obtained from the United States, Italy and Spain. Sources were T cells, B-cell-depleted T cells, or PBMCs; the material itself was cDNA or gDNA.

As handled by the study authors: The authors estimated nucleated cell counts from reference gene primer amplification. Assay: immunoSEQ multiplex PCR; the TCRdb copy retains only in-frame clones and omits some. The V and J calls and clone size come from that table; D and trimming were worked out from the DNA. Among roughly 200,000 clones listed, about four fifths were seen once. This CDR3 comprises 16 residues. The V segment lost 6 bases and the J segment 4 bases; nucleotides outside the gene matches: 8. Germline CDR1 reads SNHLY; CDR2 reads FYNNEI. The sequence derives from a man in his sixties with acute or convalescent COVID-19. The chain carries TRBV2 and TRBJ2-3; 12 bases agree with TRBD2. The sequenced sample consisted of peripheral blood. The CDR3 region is CASRDTLAGGADTQYF. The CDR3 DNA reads TGTGCCAGCAGAGATACCCTAGCGGGAGGGGCAGATACGCAGTATTTT.